The present T cell receptor beta chain was sequenced within a study of blood T cell repertoires in COVID-19. The wider study: Sites in the United States, Italy and Spain provided acute and convalescent COVID-19 samples. The analysed material was cDNA or gDNA that came from T cells, B-cell-depleted T cells, or PBMCs.

Trimming removed 3 bases at V and 3 bases at J, with 8 bases between. Germline values: CDR1 WNHNN, CDR2 SYGVQD (reference sequence). The CDR3 length is 13 residues. In the authors' workflow: Reference gene primers were amplified, and this amplification served to estimate nucleated cell counts. Profiled with immunoSEQ multiplex PCR; TCRdb holds only in-frame clones, not every one. That table supplies the V and J calls and clone size; D and trimming were determined from the DNA. The repertoire has about 75,000 clones, approximately 74% of them found once; the top ten carry 2.5% to 3%. The chain couples TRBV10-1 to TRBJ2-5; D is undetermined. The sample was peripheral blood. This receptor was obtained from a human donor with acute or convalescent COVID-19. The donor label of this sample is uncertain. The CDR3 region has the DNA TGCGCCAGCAGTGACCCAGTTGAAGAGACCCAGTACTTC. This gives the protein CASSDPVEETQYF.